The rows below give T cell receptor beta chains drawn from one sample of a study of T cells in Graves' hyperthyroidism and ophthalmopathy. Each CDR3 protein gets one entry after TCRdb re-called the multiplex PCR reads with MiXCR. This table holds nearly 750,000 distinct CDR3 sequences, roughly 32% found once. The sequenced sample was blood. The receptors were sampled from a woman between 40 and 50 years old with Graves' hyperthyroidism. The CDR3 runs from the conserved cysteine through the conserved F or W. A D gene is named only where the DNA matches it firmly. Rows give clone size only sometimes, using once, few, many, or a class for an expanded clone.

>TRBJ1-2|NA|few|TRBV6-2/TRBV6-3
TGTGCCAGCAGTTACTCGATCGGGCAGGGCCGCGGCTACACCTTC
CASSYSIGQGRGYTF
>TRBJ2-7|TRBD2|many|TRBV25-1
TGTGCCAGCAGTGAATACTCTCCGGGAGGGCACCCCCGCGAGCAGTACTTC
CASSEYSPGGHPREQYF
>TRBJ2-7|NA|few|TRBV10-2
TGCGCCAGCAGTGAGATAACCAATGGCTACGAGCAGTACTTC
CASSEITNGYEQYF
>TRBJ1-6|TRBD1|many|TRBV7-2
TGTGCCAGCAGCGACAGGGGGATGACACCCCTCCACTTT
CASSDRGMTPLHF
>TRBJ2-2|TRBD1|NA|TRBV4-1
TGCGCCAGCAGGGACAGGGAAACGAACACCGGGGAGCTGTTTTTT
CASRDRETNTGELFF
>TRBJ2-7|TRBD2|NA|TRBV29-1
TGCAGCGTTGAAGATCAGGGCGGGGGGGCCTTTGAGCAGTACTTC
CSVEDQGGGAFEQYF
>TRBJ2-2|NA|few|TRBV3-1
TGTGCCAGCAGCCAAGGGGTAGCGTACACCGGGGAGCTGTTTTTT
CASSQGVAYTGELFF
>TRBJ1-5|NA|many|TRBV15
TGTGCCACCAGTTTTGGGGGGGGGCGCAATCAGCCCCAGCATTTT
CATSFGGGRNQPQHF
>TRBJ2-1|NA|NA|TRBV7-3
TGTGCCAGCAGCAAAGGGACTGCGAGGGATGAGCAGTTCTTC
CASSKGTARDEQFF
>TRBJ1-2|NA|many|TRBV20-1
TGCAGTGCTAGAGATAGGAATGGCTACACCTTC
CSARDRNGYTF
>TRBJ1-2|NA|few|TRBV19
TGTGCCAGTCTAGGGGGACGAGACTATGGCTACACCTTC
CASLGGRDYGYTF
>TRBJ1-1|NA|many|TRBV7-2
TGTGCCAGCAGCGGGAACCCAGGGCGGTTGAACACTGAAGCTTTCTTT
CASSGNPGRLNTEAFF
>TRBJ1-2|TRBD1|NA|TRBV10-1
TGCGCCAGCAGTGGTGGAGGGACAGGAGACTATGGCTACACCTTC
CASSGGGTGDYGYTF
>TRBJ1-1|NA|NA|TRBV2
TGTGCCAGCAGTTCGGGGGCGGGGGGGCACACGAACACTGAAGCTTTCTTT
CASSSGAGGHTNTEAFF
>TRBJ1-5|TRBD1|many|TRBV12-3/TRBV12-4
TGTGCCAGCAGTACAGGGGCGGGAAGTCAGCCCCAGCATTTT
CASSTGAGSQPQHF
>TRBJ2-5|TRBD1|NA|TRBV2
TGTGCCAGCAGTCCACCGGGACAGGGGGCCCAGTACTTC
CASSPPGQGAQYF
>TRBJ1-6|TRBD1|NA|TRBV10-3
TGTGCCATCACATGGGACCGGGACAGGGAAAATTCACCCCTCCACTTT
CAITWDRDRENSPLHF
>TRBJ1-5|NA|few|TRBV12-3/TRBV12-4
TGTGCCAGCAGTAAGTTACCGAGAAATCAGCCCCAGCATTTT
CASSKLPRNQPQHF
>TRBJ2-7|TRBD2|few|TRBV7-9
TGTGCCAGCAGCTTCGGGACTAGCGGGGTCTTTTACGAGCAGTACTTC
CASSFGTSGVFYEQYF
>TRBJ1-1|TRBD1|few|TRBV12-3/TRBV12-4
TGTGCCAGCAGTCCCCGAGACAGGGTGATCGCTGAAGCTTTCTTT
CASSPRDRVIAEAFF
>TRBJ1-2|NA|many|TRBV4-1
TGCGCCAGCAGCCAACAGGGCTACTATGGCTACACCTTC
CASSQQGYYGYTF
>TRBJ1-6|NA|few|TRBV19
TGTGCCAGTAGTACGACAGAGGGTTCACCCCTCCACTTT
CASSTTEGSPLHF
>TRBJ1-6|NA|NA|TRBV6-2/TRBV6-3
TGTGCCAGCAGCAGAGGGAGCCTTAATTCACCCCTCCACTTT
CASSRGSLNSPLHF
>TRBJ2-2|TRBD1|many|TRBV2
TGTGCCAGCAAAGAACAGGGGGCACTGAACACCGGGGAGCTGTTTTTT
CASKEQGALNTGELFF
>TRBJ1-1|NA|NA|TRBV7-7
TGTGCCTGGAGTCGTACCAACACTGAAGCTTTCTTT
CAWSRTNTEAFF
>TRBJ1-2|NA|many|TRBV10-3
TGTGCCATCAGTGTGACGGACAGATCCTATGGCTACACCTTC
CAISVTDRSYGYTF
>TRBJ2-7|TRBD2|NA|TRBV25-1
TGTGCCTGGAGTCCCGGCGTCGGGGGGAGCTCCTACGAGCAGTACTTC
CAWSPGVGGSSYEQYF
>TRBJ2-5|TRBD2|NA|TRBV10-3
TGTGCCATCAGTGAGTCTGCAGGGGGGCTAGCGGGGAAAGAGACCCAGTACTTC
CAISESAGGLAGKETQYF
>TRBJ2-3|NA|few|TRBV20-1
TGCAGTGCTAGATGGGGAGATACGCAGTATTTT
CSARWGDTQYF